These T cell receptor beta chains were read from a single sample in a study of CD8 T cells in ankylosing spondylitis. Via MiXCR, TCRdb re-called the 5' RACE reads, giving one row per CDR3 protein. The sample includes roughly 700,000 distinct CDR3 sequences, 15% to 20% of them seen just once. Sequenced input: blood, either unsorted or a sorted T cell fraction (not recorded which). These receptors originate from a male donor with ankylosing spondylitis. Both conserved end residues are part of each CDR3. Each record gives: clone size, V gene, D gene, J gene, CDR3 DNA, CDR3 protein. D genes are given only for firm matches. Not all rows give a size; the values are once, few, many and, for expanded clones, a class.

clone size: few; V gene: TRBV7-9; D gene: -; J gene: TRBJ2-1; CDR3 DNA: TGTGCCAGCAGCTTAGAGGTCAGGGTCTCCTACAATGAGCAGTTCTTC; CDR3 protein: CASSLEVRVSYNEQFF
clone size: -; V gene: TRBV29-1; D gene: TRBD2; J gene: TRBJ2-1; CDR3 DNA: TGCAGCGTTGAGTCTAGCGGTCTTTCTTACAATGAGCAGTTCTTC; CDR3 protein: CSVESSGLSYNEQFF
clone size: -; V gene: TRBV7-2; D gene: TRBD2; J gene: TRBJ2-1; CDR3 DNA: TGTGCCAGCAGCACCTTAGCGGGAGTGGGGAATGAGCAGTTCTTC; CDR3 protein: CASSTLAGVGNEQFF
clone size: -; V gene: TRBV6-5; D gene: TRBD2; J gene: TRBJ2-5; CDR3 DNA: TGTGCCAGCAGTTACGCGGGTAGCGGGGGTTTGGAGACCCAGTACTTC; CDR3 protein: CASSYAGSGGLETQYF
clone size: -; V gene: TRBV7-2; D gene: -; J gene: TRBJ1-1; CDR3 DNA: TGTGCCAGCAGCAGACACGGGAACACTGAAGCTTTCTTT; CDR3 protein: CASSRHGNTEAFF
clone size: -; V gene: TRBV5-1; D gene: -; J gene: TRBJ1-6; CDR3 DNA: TGCGCCAGCAGCCCCGGGTCCACCGACTATAATTCACCCCTCCACTTT; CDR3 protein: CASSPGSTDYNSPLHF
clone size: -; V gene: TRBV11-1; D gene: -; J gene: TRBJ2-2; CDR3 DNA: TGTGCCAGCAGTTTTATTCCGCTACCGAACACCGGGGAGCTGTTTTTT; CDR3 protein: CASSFIPLPNTGELFF
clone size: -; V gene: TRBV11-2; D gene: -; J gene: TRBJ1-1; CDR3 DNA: TGTGCCAGCAGCTCCAGAGTGGGACCGCTCACTGAAGCTTTCTTT; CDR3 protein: CASSSRVGPLTEAFF
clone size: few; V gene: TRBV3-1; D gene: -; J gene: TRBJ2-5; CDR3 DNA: TGTGCCAGCAGTCACCGTACAGGAACGGAGACCCAGTACTTC; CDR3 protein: CASSHRTGTETQYF
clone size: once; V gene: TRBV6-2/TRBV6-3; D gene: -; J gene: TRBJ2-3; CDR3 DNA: TGTGCCAGCAGTTACGGCCGCGCAGGTACTAGCACAGATACGCAGTATTTT; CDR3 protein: CASSYGRAGTSTDTQYF
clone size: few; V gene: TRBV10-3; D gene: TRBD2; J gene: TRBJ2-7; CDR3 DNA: TGTGCCATCAGTTCACTAGCGGGCTACGAGCAGTACTTC; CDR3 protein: CAISSLAGYEQYF
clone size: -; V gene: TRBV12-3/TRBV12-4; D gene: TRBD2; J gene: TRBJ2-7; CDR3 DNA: TGTGCCTTCAGTTTACTCGGGGTAGCGGGGGCCCCCGACTACGAGCAGTACTTC; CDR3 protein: CAFSLLGVAGAPDYEQYF
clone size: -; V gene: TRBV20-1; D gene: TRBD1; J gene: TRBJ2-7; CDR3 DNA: TGCAGTGCTAGACCAGGGGGTCTGTACGAGCAGTACTTC; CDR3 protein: CSARPGGLYEQYF
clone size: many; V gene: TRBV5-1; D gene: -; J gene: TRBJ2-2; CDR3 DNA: TGCGCCAGAGGGGTTTTGCACACCGGGGAGCTGTTTTTT; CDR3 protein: CARGVLHTGELFF
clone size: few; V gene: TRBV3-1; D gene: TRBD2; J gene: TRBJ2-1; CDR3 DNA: TGTGCCAGCAGCCAAGCTAGCGGGAGGGCTCTGTACAATGAGCAGTTCTTC; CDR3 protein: CASSQASGRALYNEQFF
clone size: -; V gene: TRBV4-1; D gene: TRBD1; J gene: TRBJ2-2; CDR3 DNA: TGCGCCAGCAGCCAAGACGGGACAGGAAGGACCGGGGAGCTGTTTTTT; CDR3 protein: CASSQDGTGRTGELFF
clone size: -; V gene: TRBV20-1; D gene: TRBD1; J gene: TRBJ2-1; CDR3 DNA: TGCAGTGCTCTACCGTATCGACAGGGTGGGTACAATGAGCAGTTCTTC; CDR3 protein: CSALPYRQGGYNEQFF
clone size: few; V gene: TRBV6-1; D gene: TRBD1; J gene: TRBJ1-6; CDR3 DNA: TGTGCCAGCAGGACGACAGGGTCAGGGTCACCCCTCCACTTT; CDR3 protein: CASRTTGSGSPLHF
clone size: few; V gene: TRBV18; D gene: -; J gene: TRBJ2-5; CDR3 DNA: TGTGCCAGCTCACCAATGGAGGGGTCCGAGACCCAGTACTTC; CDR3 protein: CASSPMEGSETQYF
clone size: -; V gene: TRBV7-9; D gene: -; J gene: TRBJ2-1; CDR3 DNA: TGTGCCAGCAGCTCCCCTCGCAACAATGAGCAGTTCTTC; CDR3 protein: CASSSPRNNEQFF
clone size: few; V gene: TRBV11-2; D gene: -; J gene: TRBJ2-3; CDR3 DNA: TGTGCCAGCAGCTTAGATAGTCAGGCCCGCCCGTATACGCAGTATTTT; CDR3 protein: CASSLDSQARPYTQYF
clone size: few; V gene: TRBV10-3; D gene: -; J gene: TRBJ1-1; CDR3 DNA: TGTGCCACGGAGACAGGCTCGTCCACTGAAGCTTTCTTT; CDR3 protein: CATETGSSTEAFF
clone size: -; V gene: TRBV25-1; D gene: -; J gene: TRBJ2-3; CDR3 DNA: TGTGCCAGCAGTGATTGGGAAGCCGGTGGCGGTGGTGGCGCAGATACGCAGTATTTT; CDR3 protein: CASSDWEAGGGGGADTQYF
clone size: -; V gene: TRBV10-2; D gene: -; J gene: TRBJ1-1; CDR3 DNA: TGCGCCAGCAGTGAGGCAATAGGCACTGAAGCTTTCTTT; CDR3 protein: CASSEAIGTEAFF
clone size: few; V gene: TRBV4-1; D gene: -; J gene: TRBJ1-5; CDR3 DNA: TGCGCCAGCAGCCAAGATGGAAGGGAGGATCAGCCCCAGCATTTT; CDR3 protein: CASSQDGREDQPQHF
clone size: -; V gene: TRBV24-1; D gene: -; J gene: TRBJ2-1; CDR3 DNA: TGTGCCACCAGTGACCCACAACCCCTGCGGGACAGCTCCTACAATGAGCAGTTCTTC; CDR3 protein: CATSDPQPLRDSSYNEQFF
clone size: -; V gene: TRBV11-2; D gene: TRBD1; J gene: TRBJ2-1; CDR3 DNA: TGTGCCAGCAGGCCGAACAGGGGTTTAGGTAATGAGCAGTTCTTC; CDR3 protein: CASRPNRGLGNEQFF
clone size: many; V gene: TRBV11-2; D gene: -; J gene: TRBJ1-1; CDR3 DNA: TGTGCCAGCAGCCATGCGGTGAACACTGAAGCTTTCTTT; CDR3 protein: CASSHAVNTEAFF
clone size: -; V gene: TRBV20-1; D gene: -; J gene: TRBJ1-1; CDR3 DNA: TGCAGTGCAGGGTCTGAGGTGAACACTGAAGCTTTCTTT; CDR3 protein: CSAGSEVNTEAFF
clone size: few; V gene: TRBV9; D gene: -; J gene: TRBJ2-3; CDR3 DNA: TGTGCCAGCAGCGCGAGGGGGGACCGGGGCTCCACAGATACGCAGTATTTT; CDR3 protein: CASSARGDRGSTDTQYF
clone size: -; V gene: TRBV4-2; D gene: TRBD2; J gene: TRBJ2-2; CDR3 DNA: TGTGCCAGCAGCCAAGACCGAGGGGGGACTAGAGACACCGAGGAGCTGTTTTTT; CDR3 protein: CASSQDRGGTRDTEELFF
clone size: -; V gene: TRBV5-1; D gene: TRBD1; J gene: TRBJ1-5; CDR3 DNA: TGCGCCAGCAGCGAGGGACAGATTAATCAGCCCCAGCATTTT; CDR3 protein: CASSEGQINQPQHF
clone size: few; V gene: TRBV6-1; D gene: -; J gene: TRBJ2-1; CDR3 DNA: TGTGCCAGCAGAACCGGGACCCAATACAATGAGCAGTTCTTC; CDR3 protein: CASRTGTQYNEQFF
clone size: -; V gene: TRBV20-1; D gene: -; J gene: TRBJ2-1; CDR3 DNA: TGCAGTGCTTTCAAATTGAGCTCCTACAATGAGCAGTTCTTC; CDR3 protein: CSAFKLSSYNEQFF
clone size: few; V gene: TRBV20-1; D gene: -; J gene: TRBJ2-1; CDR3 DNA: TGCAGTGCTAGGCCCCTTGAGCGGAGCAATGAGCAGTTCTTC; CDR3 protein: CSARPLERSNEQFF
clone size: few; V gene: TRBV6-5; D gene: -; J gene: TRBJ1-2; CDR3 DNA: TGTGCCAGCAGTTATGATGGGGGGACATTGGCTGGCTACACCTTC; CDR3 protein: CASSYDGGTLAGYTF
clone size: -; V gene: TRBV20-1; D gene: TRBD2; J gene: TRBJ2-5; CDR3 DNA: TGCAGTGCGAGGACTAGCGGGACTAAGACCCAGTACTTC; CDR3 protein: CSARTSGTKTQYF
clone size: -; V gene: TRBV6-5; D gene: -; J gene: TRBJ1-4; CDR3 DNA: TGTGCCAGCACGAGAGGGTCCGAAAAACTGTTTTTT; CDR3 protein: CASTRGSEKLFF
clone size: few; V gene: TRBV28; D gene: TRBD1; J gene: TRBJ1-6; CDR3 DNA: TGTGCCAGCAATAGGGGACAGACCTATTCACCCCTCCACTTT; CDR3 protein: CASNRGQTYSPLHF
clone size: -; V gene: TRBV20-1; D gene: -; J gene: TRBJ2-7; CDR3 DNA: TGCAGTGCTATTAAGTTGACGAGTGAGCAGTACTTC; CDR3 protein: CSAIKLTSEQYF
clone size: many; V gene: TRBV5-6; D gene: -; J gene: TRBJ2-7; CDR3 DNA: TGTGCCAGCAGCTGGAGGATGGAATTAGCCTCCTACGAGCAGTACTTC; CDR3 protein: CASSWRMELASYEQYF
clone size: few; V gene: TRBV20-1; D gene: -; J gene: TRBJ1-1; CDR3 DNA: TGCAGTGCTAGGATAGGACACCCGAACACTGAAGCTTTCTTT; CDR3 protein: CSARIGHPNTEAFF
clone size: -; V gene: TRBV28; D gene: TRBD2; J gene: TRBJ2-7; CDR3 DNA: TGTGCCAGCAGTTTGGGAGCGGGAGTCAACGAGCAGTACTTC; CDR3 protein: CASSLGAGVNEQYF
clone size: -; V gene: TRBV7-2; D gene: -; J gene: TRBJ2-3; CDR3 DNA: TGTGCCAGCAGCTTAAGGGGCAGGTTCACAGATACGCAGTATTTT; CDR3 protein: CASSLRGRFTDTQYF
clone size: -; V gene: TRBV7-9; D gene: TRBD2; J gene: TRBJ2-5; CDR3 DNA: TGTGCCAGCAGGCGACTAGCGGAAGAGACCCAGTACTTC; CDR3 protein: CASRRLAEETQYF
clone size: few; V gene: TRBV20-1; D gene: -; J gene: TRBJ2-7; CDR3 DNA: TGCAGTGCTAGAGTCAGGACTCGTGCCTACGAGCAGTACTTC; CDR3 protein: CSARVRTRAYEQYF
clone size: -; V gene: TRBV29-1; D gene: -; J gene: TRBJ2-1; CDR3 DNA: TGCAGCGTTGGGGGGGGCCAGGGGGCAAACAATGAGCAGTTCTTC; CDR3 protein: CSVGGGQGANNEQFF
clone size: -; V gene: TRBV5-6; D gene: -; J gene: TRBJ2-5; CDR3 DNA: TGTGCCAGCAGCTTGGGTGGAGGGGCAGTGCGAGAGACCCAGTACTTC; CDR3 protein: CASSLGGGAVRETQYF
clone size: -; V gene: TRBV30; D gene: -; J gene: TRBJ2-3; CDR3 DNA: TGTGCCTGGAGTGACACCGCAGATACGCAGTATTTT; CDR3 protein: CAWSDTADTQYF
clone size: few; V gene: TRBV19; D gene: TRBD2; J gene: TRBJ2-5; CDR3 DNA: TGTGCCAGTAGTGGCGGGACTAGCGGGGAAGAGACCCAGTACTTC; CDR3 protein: CASSGGTSGEETQYF
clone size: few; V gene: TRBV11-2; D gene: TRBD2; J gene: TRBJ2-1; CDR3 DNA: TGTGCCAGCAGCCAGGCTGGCGGGGGGAACGTAAATGAGCAGTTCTTC; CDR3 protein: CASSQAGGGNVNEQFF
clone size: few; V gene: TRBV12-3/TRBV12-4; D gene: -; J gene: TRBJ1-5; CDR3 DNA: TGTGCCAGCAGCATGCTCGGGCCGCCCCAGCATTTT; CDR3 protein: CASSMLGPPQHF
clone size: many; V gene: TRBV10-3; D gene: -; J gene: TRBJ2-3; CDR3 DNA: TGTGCCACAGGGGTACAGGCCACAGATACGCAGTATTTT; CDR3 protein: CATGVQATDTQYF